The 17 T cell receptor beta chains in this list originate from one sample, sequenced in a study of a mutant IDH1 vaccine in newly diagnosed glioma. Time point: week 35, safety follow-up. Vaccination used 300 ug of mutant IDH1 20-mer peptide per dose, with topical imiquimod. Antigens of these TCRs are unknown. Measured with immunoSEQ multiplex PCR; TCRdb has only the in-frame clones, and not every one. The sample carries some 42,000 clones, 83% recorded once. Sequenced material: PBMCs, taken from a glioma patient whose treatment included an IDH1 peptide vaccine. Receptors originate from a woman aged 50 to 60 with glioma.

J is TRBJ2-7 and V is TRBV7-2; D is perhaps TRBD2 (5 bases). Germline V gene sequence: CDR1 SGHTA, CDR2 FQGNSA. V was pared by 6 bases and J by 7 bases, with 10 bases between. The CDR3 contains 11 residues. In DNA form, the CDR3 reads TGTGCCAGCAGACTAGTGGGTGAGCAGTACTTC. This codes for CASRLVGEQYF.

This sequence joins TRBV7-2 and TRBJ1-2, with a weak D call TRBD1 (6 bases). CDR3 size: 13 residues. Germline V gene data show CDR1 as SGHTA and CDR2 as FQGNSA. The ends were cut back, 5 bases at V and 9 bases at J, with 16 bases in the middle. The CDR3 DNA is TGTGCCAGCAGCCCACTGGACAGTTTGAGCTACACCTTC. Translating gives CASSPLDSLSYTF.

The chain is built from TRBV7-9 and TRBJ2-3; TRBD1 agrees at 7 bases. The CDR3 is 13 amino acids. Germline CDR1 SEHNR, CDR2 FQNEAQ (reference sequence). V trimming: 2 bases; J trimming: 4 bases; junction bases outside the gene matches: 0. CDR3: CASSLQGADTQYF. The CDR3 DNA sequence: TGTGCCAGCAGCTTACAGGGGGCAGATACGCAGTATTTT.

This chain links TRBV7-2 with TRBJ1-5; D remains ambiguous. In germline, CDR1 is SGHTA, CDR2 FQGNSA. This CDR3 region has 15 residues. Trimming took off 3 bases at V and 0 bases at J, with 9 bases between the two ends. The CDR3 loop reads CASSFRAPSNQPQHF. In DNA form, the CDR3 reads TGTGCCAGCAGCTTCCGGGCCCCTAGCAATCAGCCCCAGCATTTT. Full variable domain (remainder filled in from reference TRBV7-2 and TRBJ1-5): GAGVSQSPSNKVTEKGKDVELRCDPISGHTALYWYRQSLGQGLEFLIYFQGNSAPDKSGLPSDRFSAERTGGSVSTLTIQRTQQEDSAVYLCASSFRAPSNQPQHFGDGTRLSIL.

The chain combines TRBV30 with TRBJ2-5; maybe TRBD2 (6 bases). V lost 0 bases and J lost 5, with 10 bases in between. Germline-derived CDR1 and CDR2 are GTSNPN and SVGIG (reference sequence). The CDR3 contains 13 residues. This CDR3 is CAWSVGGVETQYF. CDR3 nucleotides: TGTGCCTGGAGTGTCGGCGGGGTTGAGACCCAGTACTTC.

The CDR3 reads CASSSFTGATEAFF. CDR3 sequence (DNA): TGTGCCAGTAGTTCCTTTACAGGGGCAACTGAAGCTTTCTTT. The chain uses TRBV19 and TRBJ1-1; 7 positions match TRBD1. The CDR3 is 14 residues long. The ends lost 5 bases at V and 5 bases at J; junction bases unmatched: 8. Germline V CDR1 and CDR2: LNHDA, SQIVND (reference sequence).

This chain connects TRBV27 to TRBJ2-7, with D uncertain. Between the trimmed V and J ends, which lost 0 bases and 3 bases, there was a span of 6 bases. This CDR3 has 13 amino acids. Germline CDR1 and CDR2: MNHEY and SMNVEV (reference sequence). The CDR3 DNA reads TGTGCCAGCAGTTTATCAGCGAACTACGAGCAGTACTTC. Its translation is CASSLSANYEQYF.

The rearrangement joins TRBV28 to TRBJ2-2, with TRBD1 matching 8 bases. Germline CDR1 is MDHEN and CDR2 is SYDVKM. The trim removed 1 base at V and 6 bases at J, leaving 7 bases unmatched. The CDR3 is 16 amino acids. CDR3 in amino acids: CASSLFGQGKAGELFF. Here the CDR3 DNA reads TGTGCCAGCAGTTTATTTGGACAGGGCAAGGCCGGGGAGCTGTTTTTT. Full variable domain (missing parts from reference TRBV28 and TRBJ2-2): DVKVTQSSRYLVKRTGEKVFLECVQDMDHENMFWYRQDPGLGLRLIYFSYDVKMKEKGDIPEGYSVSREKKERFSLILESASTNQTSMYLCASSLFGQGKAGELFFGEGSRLTVL.

This chain links TRBV14 with TRBJ1-6, with D tentatively TRBD1 (5 bases). The germline V gene encodes CDR1 SGHDN and CDR2 FVKESK. The V gene lost 1 base and the J gene lost 10 bases, with 8 bases spanning the gap. The CDR3 covers 13 residues. CDR3 loop: CASSQGGGSPLHF. In DNA, the CDR3 is TGTGCCAGCAGCCAAGGCGGGGGATCACCCCTCCACTTT.

J is TRBJ1-2 and V is TRBV6-1; D may be TRBD1 (5 bases). Trimming took 1 base from V and 4 from J, leaving 10 bases between them. This CDR3 comprises 14 residues. The germline V gene encodes CDR1 MNHNS and CDR2 SASEGT. The CDR3 spells CASSEGTSGYGYTF. The CDR3 DNA reads TGTGCCAGCAGTGAAGGGACATCGGGCTATGGCTACACCTTC.

This clone appeared a single time. The chain is built from TRBV13 and TRBJ1-1; D uncertain. The V end was cut by 6 bases, the J end by 6 bases, with 14 bases between. The CDR3 is 13 amino acids. The germline V gene encodes CDR1 PRHDT and CDR2 FYEKMQ (reference sequence). The CDR3 loop reads CASRRAGTSEAFF. CDR3 coding DNA: TGTGCCAGCAGGCGGGCTGGCACCTCTGAAGCTTTCTTT.

The rearrangement joins TRBV7-2 to TRBJ2-7, with TRBD1 matching 7 bases. The CDR3 runs 15 residues. Germline lookup yields CDR1 SGHTA and CDR2 FQGNSA. Trimming took 4 bases from V and 4 from J; bases not matched to a gene: 10. Here the CDR3 reads CASSYETGTDYEQYF. CDR3 nucleotides: TGTGCCAGCAGCTACGAGACAGGGACCGATTACGAGCAGTACTTC. Full variable domain (missing parts from reference TRBV7-2 and TRBJ2-7): GAGVSQSPSNKVTEKGKDVELRCDPISGHTALYWYRQSLGQGLEFLIYFQGNSAPDKSGLPSDRFSAERTGGSVSTLTIQRTQQEDSAVYLCASSYETGTDYEQYFGPGTRLTVT.

Written as DNA, the CDR3 is TGCAGCGTTACGGACAGGGGGTTCTTC. It codes for CSVTDRGFF. The chain uses TRBV29-1 and TRBJ2-1, with TRBD1 matching over 9 bases. The CDR3 is 9 residues long. Losses at the gene ends were 5 bases for V and 15 bases for J; bases not matched to a gene: 2. The germline gives CDR1 SQVTM, CDR2 ANQGSEA.

This clone was observed once. V usage is TRBV19 and J usage is TRBJ2-7; 9 bases match TRBD1. This CDR3 spans 14 amino acids. CDR1 is LNHDA, CDR2 SQIVND, per germline (reference sequence). V lost 6 bases and J lost 0; bases outside the gene matches: 3. CDR3 residues: CASSAGQGSYEQYF. The CDR3, as DNA: TGTGCCAGTAGCGCGGGACAGGGCTCCTACGAGCAGTACTTC.

This chain links TRBV18 with TRBJ1-1, with D unclear. V was cut by 2 bases and J by 0 bases, with 7 bases left in between. Per germline, CDR1 KGHSH and CDR2 LQKENI. This CDR3 region has 14 residues. CDR3 DNA: TGTGCCAGCTCACCAAACAGTCTGAACACTGAAGCTTTCTTT. Protein product: CASSPNSLNTEAFF.

The CDR3 DNA reads as TGTGCCTGGAGTGTAAAGGGCCCCTCCTACGAGCAGTACTTC. Translated, it gives CAWSVKGPSYEQYF. The chain has TRBV30 and TRBJ2-7; no firm D call. From germline, CDR1 is GTSNPN and CDR2 SVGIG (reference sequence). Trimming stripped 0 bases from V and 0 bases from J, with 9 bases between. This CDR3 region has 14 residues.

This clone has just one count. The chain couples TRBV9 to TRBJ2-3; D is uncertain. Germline loops: CDR1 SGDLS, CDR2 YYNGEE. The CDR3 length is 14 residues. Trimming removed 0 bases from V and 2 bases from J, with 7 bases in between. This chain's CDR3 is CASSVGSYTDTQYF. The CDR3 nucleotides are TGTGCCAGCAGCGTAGGGTCGTACACAGATACGCAGTATTTT.